The sample holds a few counts of the clone carrying this TCR beta chain. Different DNA sequences within this sample yield the same CDR3. Deletions cut 4 bases from V and 4 bases from J, with 11 bases between. The CDR3 runs 14 residues. CDR1 and CDR2 (germline): KGHDR, SFDVKD. Seattle's cohort entered during active infection and was followed longitudinally. The sample originates from a study of blood T cell repertoires in COVID-19. Sequencing used immunoSEQ multiplex PCR; TCRdb keeps in-frame clones, though not all of them. The sample carries some 360,000 clones, about 89% recorded once. This TCR was sampled from a woman aged 55-75 years with COVID-19, enrolled during active disease. The material sequenced was peripheral blood. This sequence joins TRBV24-1 and TRBJ2-3; D is unclear. CDR3 coding DNA: TGTGCCACCAGTGACCCCAGCAGGTCAGATACGCAGTATTTT. Translating it yields CATSDPSRSDTQYF.